The next 10 T cell receptor beta chains were all read from a single sample in a study of blood T cell repertoires in COVID-19. Data came from immunoSEQ multiplex PCR; TCRdb stores just in-frame clones and leaves some out. The data show some 100,000 clones, with approximately 81% seen just once and around 25% held by the top ten. The sequenced material came from peripheral blood. Receptors originate from an elderly man with active or convalescent COVID-19.

V and J are TRBV30 and TRBJ2-7; tentative D call: TRBD2 (5 bases). Germline lookup yields CDR1 GTSNPN and CDR2 SVGIG (reference sequence). V was trimmed by 4 bases and J by 0 bases, leaving 13 bases between them. The CDR3 consists of 14 residues. The CDR3 DNA reads TGTGCCTGGAAGACCCCCGGGGACTCCTACGAGCAGTACTTC. It translates to CAWKTPGDSYEQYF.

The chain is built from TRBV7-8 and TRBJ2-3; a weak D match, TRBD2 (6 bases). The CDR3 spans 17 residues. V lost 0 bases to trimming and J lost 0 bases, with 13 bases between them. Germline CDR1 and CDR2: SGHVS and FQNEAQ. The DNA of the CDR3 is TGTGCCAGCAGCTTAGCGCCCGGGGGACTGAGCACAGATACGCAGTATTTT. It specifies CASSLAPGGLSTDTQYF.

The rearrangement uses TRBV5-6 and TRBJ2-7; tentative D call: TRBD2 (6 bases). Per germline, CDR1 SGHDT and CDR2 YYEEEE. V gave up 1 base and J gave up 6 bases, with 14 bases separating them. The CDR3 has 14 residues. CDR3 nucleotides: TGTGCCAGCAGCTTGATATCGGGAGTGAGCGAGCAGTACTTC. Its protein product is CASSLISGVSEQYF.

J is TRBJ2-1 and V is TRBV3-1 (or the pseudogene TRBV3-2); 11 positions agree with TRBD1. Per the germline V gene, CDR1 is LGHDT and CDR2 is YNNKEL (reference sequence). This CDR3 is 15 amino acids long. V shed 4 bases and J 5 bases; nucleotides not matched to a gene: 4. CDR3 in amino acids: CASSPRGQGDNEQFF. CDR3 DNA: TGTGCCAGCAGCCCTCGGGGACAGGGGGACAATGAGCAGTTCTTC.

The V and J genes are TRBV2 and TRBJ1-3, with TRBD1 matching over 10 bases. The CDR3 is made up of 18 amino acids. V lost 5 bases to trimming and J lost 0 bases; unmatched junction nucleotides: 10. CDR1 and CDR2 from the germline V gene are SNHLY and FYNNEI. CDR3 loop: CASSLRQGATTSGNTIYF. CDR3 in DNA: TGTGCCAGCAGTCTTCGACAGGGGGCGACGACCTCTGGAAACACCATATATTTT.

V and J are TRBV5-1 and TRBJ2-5, with TRBD2 matching over 8 bases. Germline V lookup: CDR1 SGHRS, CDR2 YFSETQ. Unmatched junction bases numbered 9, after V lost 0 bases and J lost 5 bases. The CDR3 runs to 16 residues. DNA for the CDR3: TGCGCCAGCAGCTTGGATCGCGGGGGGCGCGGGGAGACCCAGTACTTC. Amino acids: CASSLDRGGRGETQYF.

This rearrangement joins TRBV5-4 to TRBJ1-3; maybe TRBD1 (6 bases). Germline values: CDR1 SGHNT, CDR2 YYREEE (reference sequence). Trimming pared 4 bases from V and 0 bases from J, leaving 11 bases between. CDR3 size: 15 residues. In DNA, the CDR3 is TGTGCCAGCAGCCTGGACAGCTACTCTGGAAACACCATATATTTT. Translation: CASSLDSYSGNTIYF.

The chain joins TRBV5-1 to TRBJ2-7; no firm D call. Trimming stripped 3 bases from V and 0 bases from J, with 13 bases between. CDR1 and CDR2 from the germline V gene are SGHRS and YFSETQ. CDR3 length: 15 residues. The CDR3 nucleotides read TGCGCCAGCAGCTCCCAGGCAGCCGACTCCTACGAGCAGTACTTC. Translation gives CASSSQAADSYEQYF.

The chain carries TRBV9 and TRBJ2-3; 8 positions agree with TRBD2. Trimming at V came to 3 bases and at J to 2 bases, leaving 5 bases not matched to a gene. The CDR3 spans 15 residues. In germline, CDR1 is SGDLS, CDR2 YYNGEE. CDR3 protein: CASSGTSLPTDTQYF. The CDR3 DNA reads as TGTGCCAGCAGCGGGACTAGCCTCCCCACAGATACGCAGTATTTT.

This chain uses TRBV6-5 with TRBJ1-1; 7 nucleotides line up with TRBD1. The junction had 5 bases not matched to a gene; V was cut back by 6 bases and J by 1 base. The CDR3 is 14 residues long. CDR1 is MNHEY and CDR2 is SVGAGI in the germline V gene. CDR3 bases: TGTGCCAGCAGCTACAGGGGTGGGAACACTGAAGCTTTCTTT. This sequence encodes CASSYRGGNTEAFF.